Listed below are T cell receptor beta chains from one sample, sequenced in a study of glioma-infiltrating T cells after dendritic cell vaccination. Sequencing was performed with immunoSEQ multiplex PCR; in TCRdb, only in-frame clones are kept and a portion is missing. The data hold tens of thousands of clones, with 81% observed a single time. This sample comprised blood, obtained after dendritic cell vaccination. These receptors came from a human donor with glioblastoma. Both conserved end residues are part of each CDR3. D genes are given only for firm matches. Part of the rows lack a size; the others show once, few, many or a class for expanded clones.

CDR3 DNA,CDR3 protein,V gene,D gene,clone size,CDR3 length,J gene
TGTGCCTGGAGTCCGCAACCCTGGACAGGGAGTAGACTGTTTTTT,CAWSPQPWTGSRLFF,TRBV30,TRBD1,-,15,TRBJ1-4
TGTGCCAGCAGCTTAATGAAGCGGACCGGGGAGCTGTTTTTT,CASSLMKRTGELFF,TRBV7-3,-,-,14,TRBJ2-2
TGTGCCAGCAGCCCGGAACAATCGAGGGATGAAAAACTGTTTTTT,CASSPEQSRDEKLFF,TRBV7-9,-,few,15,TRBJ1-4
TGTGCCAGCAGCTTAGGGGGCTACTATGGCTACACCTTC,CASSLGGYYGYTF,TRBV11-2,-,-,13,TRBJ1-2
TGCAGCGTTAACCCGCGGGCCGGACGCTCCTACAATGAGCAGTTCTTC,CSVNPRAGRSYNEQFF,TRBV29-1,-,-,16,TRBJ2-1
TGTGCCAGCAGTTTACAGGGAAGGGACTCTGGGGCCAACGTCCTGACTTTC,CASSLQGRDSGANVLTF,TRBV27,-,-,17,TRBJ2-6
TGTGCCAGCATCCGGAGTAGGGAGCTGAGCAATGAGCAGTTCTTC,CASIRSRELSNEQFF,TRBV6-6,-,-,15,TRBJ2-1
TGCGCCAGCAGCGTCGAGGAGCTAGCCTCGAACACCGGGGAGCTGTTTTTT,CASSVEELASNTGELFF,TRBV5-1,-,-,17,TRBJ2-2
TGTGCCAGTGCCCGGGACAGCCTCTACGAGCAGTACTTC,CASARDSLYEQYF,TRBV7-8,TRBD1,-,13,TRBJ2-7
TGCGCCAGCAGCTTGGATGTCAGTAACTATGGCTACACCTTC,CASSLDVSNYGYTF,TRBV5-1,-,-,14,TRBJ1-2
TGTGCCAGCAGCTCAGGCAGGGCCCTCTCTGGGGCCAACGTCCTGACTTTC,CASSSGRALSGANVLTF,TRBV7-9,-,-,17,TRBJ2-6
TGTGCCAGCAGTGAAACCGACAGGGTGGGTGGCTACACCTTC,CASSETDRVGGYTF,TRBV6-1,TRBD1,few,14,TRBJ1-2
TGTGCCAGTAGTATCCCGACCGGGGGGAGGACTGGCTACACCTTC,CASSIPTGGRTGYTF,TRBV19,-,-,15,TRBJ1-2
TGTGCCAGCTCACCACCAGCCACAGATACGCAGTATTTT,CASSPPATDTQYF,TRBV18,-,-,13,TRBJ2-3
TGCGCCAGCAGCCAAGATGTGGGCAGGAGGGACGAAAAACTGTTTTTT,CASSQDVGRRDEKLFF,TRBV4-1,-,once,16,TRBJ1-4
TGTGCCAGCTCACCCCGGCAGGGGGAGTATGGCTACACCTTC,CASSPRQGEYGYTF,TRBV18,TRBD1,-,14,TRBJ1-2
TGTGCCATCTCACGGGGGTCCTATGGCTACACCTTC,CAISRGSYGYTF,TRBV10-3,-,few,12,TRBJ1-2
TGTGCCAGCAGTTACTCGTGGCAGGGGCCTTACGAGCAGTACTTC,CASSYSWQGPYEQYF,TRBV6-5,-,-,15,TRBJ2-7
TGTGCCAGCAGCTTAGCTGGACAGGGGGCGAGCACTGAAGCTTTCTTT,CASSLAGQGASTEAFF,TRBV11-2,TRBD1,-,16,TRBJ1-1
TGTGCCAGCAGTTTAATGGGCAGGGGAAGCTCCGGGGAGCTGTTTTTT,CASSLMGRGSSGELFF,TRBV27,-,-,16,TRBJ2-2
TGTGCCAGCAGTGGACTAGCGGGGGGGCCCGGGGAGCTGTTTTTT,CASSGLAGGPGELFF,TRBV6-1,TRBD2,medium-sized,15,TRBJ2-2
TGTGCCAGCAGTGAGGGACGGGGGGGCAGCTATGGCTACACCTTC,CASSEGRGGSYGYTF,TRBV6-1,-,-,15,TRBJ1-2
TGTGCCAGCAGCCAAGTGGGTAGCGTGGAGACCCAGTACTTC,CASSQVGSVETQYF,TRBV4-2,-,-,14,TRBJ2-5
TGTGCCAGCAGTGAACTAGCTGGTGGGGAGACCCAGTACTTC,CASSELAGGETQYF,TRBV25-1,-,-,14,TRBJ2-5
TGTGCCAGCTCACCGGTGGTAGATGGTTACACCTTC,CASSPVVDGYTF,TRBV18,-,-,12,TRBJ1-2
TGTGCCAGTAGTATACGGGCAGGGAGGGGGTACGAGCAGTACTTC,CASSIRAGRGYEQYF,TRBV19,-,-,15,TRBJ2-7
TGTGCCAGCAGCTTATCCGTTTCGGGACAATACAATGAGCAGTTCTTC,CASSLSVSGQYNEQFF,TRBV7-3,-,-,16,TRBJ2-1
TGTGCCAGCAGTGCACCGGCGGGGTATAGCAATCAGCCCCAGCATTTT,CASSAPAGYSNQPQHF,TRBV2,-,-,16,TRBJ1-5
TGTGCCAGCAGCCCTACTGGGGGGACTCATGGCTACACCTTC,CASSPTGGTHGYTF,TRBV14,-,-,14,TRBJ1-2
TGTGCCAGCAGCTTAGATCTTAACTATGGCTACACCTTC,CASSLDLNYGYTF,TRBV11-2,-,-,13,TRBJ1-2
TGCGCCAGCAGCGGGGACTGGGCCGGCTCTGGGGCCAACGTCCTGACTTTC,CASSGDWAGSGANVLTF,TRBV5-1,-,-,17,TRBJ2-6
TGTGCCAGCGGCAGGGATCCTAGCACAGATACGCAGTATTTT,CASGRDPSTDTQYF,TRBV6-5,-,-,14,TRBJ2-3
TGTGCCAGCAGCGCGCAGGGACAGGGGTATGGGGATACGCAGTATTTT,CASSAQGQGYGDTQYF,TRBV5-6,TRBD1,few,16,TRBJ2-3
TGTGCCAGCAGTGAACAGGGGCACGACACTGAAGCTTTCTTT,CASSEQGHDTEAFF,TRBV2,-,-,14,TRBJ1-1
TGTGCCAGCAGCTTGTTTATTTCGGGTACCGATGGCTACACCTTC,CASSLFISGTDGYTF,TRBV7-2,-,-,15,TRBJ1-2
TGTGCCAGCAGCCAAGTTCGGACAGCGGCCATCTATGAGCAGTTCTTC,CASSQVRTAAIYEQFF,TRBV14,-,-,16,TRBJ2-1
TGCAGCGTTGACAGGGGTGGGTACAATGAGCAGTTCTTC,CSVDRGGYNEQFF,TRBV29-1,-,-,13,TRBJ2-1
TGCGCCAGCAGCTTGGGAGCTAACACTAATGAAAAACTGTTTTTT,CASSLGANTNEKLFF,TRBV5-1,-,-,15,TRBJ1-4
TGTGCCAGCAGCCAAGATTTCCTAGTGGTGTTCTTC,CASSQDFLVVFF,TRBV14,-,-,12,TRBJ2-1
TGTGCCAGCTCACCCGGACTAGCGGGATCCGGGGAGCTGTTTTTT,CASSPGLAGSGELFF,TRBV18,TRBD2,once,15,TRBJ2-2
TGTGCCATCAGAGGCGAGGGGGACGCTTTCTTT,CAIRGEGDAFF,TRBV10-3,-,few,11,TRBJ1-1
TGTGCCAGCAGCCCACAAGGAGATTTAGAAAAACTGTTTTTT,CASSPQGDLEKLFF,TRBV6-6,-,-,14,TRBJ1-4
TGCAGCGTTGATAGTATGCGCGGGGGGTTTAGCACAGATACGCAGTATTTT,CSVDSMRGGFSTDTQYF,TRBV29-1,TRBD2,-,17,TRBJ2-3
TGTGCCAGCACGTTGACCGGGACAGGTATCCCTTTCTCTGGAAACACCATATATTTT,CASTLTGTGIPFSGNTIYF,TRBV6-4,TRBD1,few,19,TRBJ1-3
TGTGCCAGCTCACCTGACAAGACAGGGGAAATGAACACTGAAGCTTTCTTT,CASSPDKTGEMNTEAFF,TRBV18,TRBD1,-,17,TRBJ1-1
TGTGCCAGCAGCTCTAGATCGGGGACTTTGAACTATGGCTACACCTTC,CASSSRSGTLNYGYTF,TRBV7-2,-,-,16,TRBJ1-2
TGTGCCAGCAGTTACGCGGGCAAAGAAAAACTGTTTTTT,CASSYAGKEKLFF,TRBV6-6,-,-,13,TRBJ1-4
TGTGCCTGGGACAGATCATTGAACACTGAAGCTTTCTTT,CAWDRSLNTEAFF,TRBV30,-,few,13,TRBJ1-1
TGTGCCATCAGCGGGGGACTAGCGGGGCGGTGGGAGCAGTTCTTC,CAISGGLAGRWEQFF,TRBV10-3,TRBD2,-,15,TRBJ2-1
TGTGCCAGCAGTGATTGGCAGGAGAACACTGAAGCTTTCTTT,CASSDWQENTEAFF,TRBV6-1,-,-,14,TRBJ1-1
TGTGCCAGCAGCCAAGATCGGAGCGGGGAGGGCAATGAGCAGTTCTTC,CASSQDRSGEGNEQFF,TRBV4-2,TRBD2,-,16,TRBJ2-1
TGTGCCAGCAGTTACGGGGTCGGGGTTGCGGGAAACACCATATATTTT,CASSYGVGVAGNTIYF,TRBV6-5,-,-,16,TRBJ1-3
TGTGCCAGCAGTGAAAAGTGGAGGGGGCCGGCAGATACGCAGTATTTT,CASSEKWRGPADTQYF,TRBV6-1,-,-,16,TRBJ2-3
TGTGCCAGCAGCGTCGGGACTAGCGGTTACAATGAGCAGTTCTTC,CASSVGTSGYNEQFF,TRBV9,TRBD2,-,15,TRBJ2-1
TGTGCCAGCAGGGAGGGGTCTAGCCGGTACAATGAGCAGTTCTTC,CASREGSSRYNEQFF,TRBV7-2,-,-,15,TRBJ2-1
TGTGCCAGCAGCGTAGATGTCGGGGGAGTCGGCGAGCAGTACTTC,CASSVDVGGVGEQYF,TRBV9,-,-,15,TRBJ2-7
TGTGCCAGCTCACCACAGGAAGGGGACACTGAAGCTTTCTTT,CASSPQEGDTEAFF,TRBV18,-,-,14,TRBJ1-1